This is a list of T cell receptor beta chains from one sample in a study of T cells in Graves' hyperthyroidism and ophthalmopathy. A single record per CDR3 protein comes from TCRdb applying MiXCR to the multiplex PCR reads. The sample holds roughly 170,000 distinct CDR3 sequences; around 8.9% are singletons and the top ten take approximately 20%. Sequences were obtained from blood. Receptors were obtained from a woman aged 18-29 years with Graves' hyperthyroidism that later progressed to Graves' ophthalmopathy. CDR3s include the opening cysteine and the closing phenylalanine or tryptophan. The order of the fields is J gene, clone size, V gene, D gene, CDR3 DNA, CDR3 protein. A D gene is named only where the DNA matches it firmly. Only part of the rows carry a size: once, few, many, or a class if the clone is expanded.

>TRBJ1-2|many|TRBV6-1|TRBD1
TGTGCCAGCAGGAACACCGGGACAGGGCTTGGCTACACCTTC
CASRNTGTGLGYTF
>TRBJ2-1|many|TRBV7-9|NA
TGTGCCAGCAGCTTAGGTGTAGTGGGGCGGAATGAGCAGTTCTTC
CASSLGVVGRNEQFF
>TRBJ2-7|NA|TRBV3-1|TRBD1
TGTGCCAGCAGCCAAGGCTATATCCGGGACAGACCCTACGAGCAGTACTTC
CASSQGYIRDRPYEQYF
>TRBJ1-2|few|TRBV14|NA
TGTGCCAGCAGCCAAGGAGCCCTTTGGGGCTACACCTTC
CASSQGALWGYTF
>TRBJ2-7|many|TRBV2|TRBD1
TGTGCCAGCAGTGAACCAGGACAGGTCTACGAGCAGTACTTC
CASSEPGQVYEQYF
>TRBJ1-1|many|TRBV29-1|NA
TGCAGCGTTGCCCGACAGAATATGAACACTGAAGCTTTCTTT
CSVARQNMNTEAFF
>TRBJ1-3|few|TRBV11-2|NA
TGTGCCAGCAGCCTCCGAGGGGGGGCCGGAAACACCATATATTTT
CASSLRGGAGNTIYF
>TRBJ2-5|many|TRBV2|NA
TGTGCCAGCAGGAGAGCTGCTCCACAAGAGACCCAGTACTTC
CASRRAAPQETQYF
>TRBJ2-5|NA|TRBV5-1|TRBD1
TGCGCCAGCTCCAGGGGGTCCGAAGAGACCCAGTACTTC
CASSRGSEETQYF
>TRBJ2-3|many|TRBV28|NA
TGTGCCAGCAGCTTATCCGAGATGTGGGCAGACTCTAGCACAGATACGCAGTATTTT
CASSLSEMWADSSTDTQYF
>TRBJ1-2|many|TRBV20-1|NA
TGCAGTGCTCAACCGACGGGCTATGGCTACACCTTC
CSAQPTGYGYTF
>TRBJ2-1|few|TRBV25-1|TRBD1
TGTGCCAGCAGTGAAATGGGACAGTCCAACAATGAGCAGTTCTTC
CASSEMGQSNNEQFF
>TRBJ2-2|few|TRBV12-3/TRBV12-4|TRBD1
TGTGCCAGAAGACAGGGGGGCACCGGGGAGCTGTTTTTT
CARRQGGTGELFF